These 6 T cell receptor beta chains originate from one sample sequenced in a study of blood T cell repertoires in COVID-19. This table comes from immunoSEQ multiplex PCR, and its TCRdb copy is limited to in-frame clones, with some not included. The sample gives approximately 130,000 clones, 75% to 90% of which show up once; roughly 4% is in the top ten. Sequencing was performed on peripheral blood. The source of these receptors is a human donor in a cohort sampled during active COVID-19.

This chain links TRBV4-1 with TRBJ1-2; D might be TRBD1 (5 bases). This CDR3 contains 14 residues. Germline assignment: CDR1 MGHRA and CDR2 YSYEKL. The V and J ends lost 2 bases and 2 bases respectively, with 9 bases between them. DNA of the CDR3: TGCGCCAGCAGCCAAACAGGAGGGAACTATGGCTACACCTTC. Protein product: CASSQTGGNYGYTF.

A single count supports this clone. The chain carries TRBV7-2 and TRBJ2-4; 8 bases are shared with TRBD2. The J segment lost 2 bases and the V segment lost 4 bases, leaving 10 bases of the junction unmatched. The V gene's germline CDR1 is SGHTA and CDR2 FQGNSA. The CDR3 covers 17 residues. CDR3 residues: CASSYRGGGLTKNIQYF. In nucleotides, the CDR3 is TGTGCCAGCAGCTACCGGGGGGGAGGTCTAACCAAAAACATTCAGTACTTC.

The chain recombines TRBV6-2 or TRBV6-3 with TRBJ1-2; 7 positions match TRBD1. Germline V gene sequence: CDR1 MNHEY, CDR2 SVGEGT. Trimming took 2 bases from V and 7 from J; bases not matched to a gene: 16. The CDR3 loop spans 17 amino acids. Here the CDR3 reads CASSYIRLGGAFGGYTF. In DNA, the CDR3 is TGTGCCAGCAGTTACATCCGACTAGGGGGCGCTTTTGGTGGCTACACCTTC.

The CDR3 spells CASSYPTSRRETQYF. For the CDR3, the DNA is TGTGCCAGCAGTTACCCCACCTCTAGACGAGAGACCCAGTACTTC. V is TRBV6-6 and J is TRBJ2-5; no clear D. This CDR3 is 15 amino acids long. CDR1 MNHNY and CDR2 SVGAGI come from the germline V gene (reference sequence). V gave up 2 bases and J gave up 4 bases, with 14 bases separating them.

The rearrangement links TRBV6-5 to TRBJ1-5; D might be TRBD1 (6 bases). Trimming pared 5 bases from V and 4 bases from J, leaving 6 bases between. Per the germline V gene, CDR1 is MNHEY and CDR2 is SVGAGI. The CDR3 length is 12 residues. The DNA of the CDR3 is TGTGCCAGCAGTACAGGGAATCAGCCCCAGCATTTT. Amino acid sequence: CASSTGNQPQHF.

The V call is TRBV11-2, the J call TRBJ1-3; D remains unclear. The V end lost 1 base, the J end lost 4 bases, and 17 bases lay between the germline ends. The CDR3 is 17 residues long. Germline V gene lookup returns CDR1 SGHAT and CDR2 FQNNGV. CDR3: CASSLGGNLGSGNTIYF. The CDR3, as DNA: TGTGCCAGCAGCTTAGGCGGGAACTTGGGGTCAGGAAACACCATATATTTT.